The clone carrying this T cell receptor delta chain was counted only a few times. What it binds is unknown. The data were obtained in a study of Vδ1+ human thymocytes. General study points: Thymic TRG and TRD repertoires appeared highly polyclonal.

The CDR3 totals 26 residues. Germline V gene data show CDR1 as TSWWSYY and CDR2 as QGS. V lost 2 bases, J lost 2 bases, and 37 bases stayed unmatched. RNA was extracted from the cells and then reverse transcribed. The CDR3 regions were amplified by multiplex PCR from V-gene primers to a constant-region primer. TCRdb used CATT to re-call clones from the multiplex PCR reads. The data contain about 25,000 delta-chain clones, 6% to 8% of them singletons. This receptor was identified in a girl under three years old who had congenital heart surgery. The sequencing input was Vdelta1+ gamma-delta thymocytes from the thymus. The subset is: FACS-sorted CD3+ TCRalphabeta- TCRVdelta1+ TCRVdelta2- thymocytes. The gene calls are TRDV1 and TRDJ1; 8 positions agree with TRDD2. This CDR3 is CALGESALLYLPTGVYPGGATDKLIF. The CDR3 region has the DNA TGTGCTCTTGGGGAATCTGCCCTTCTTTATCTTCCTACCGGAGTCTACCCGGGGGGGGCTACCGATAAACTCATCTTT.